The 15 T cell receptor beta chains presented below share a single source sample, sequenced in a study of cytomegalovirus exposure and HLA in healthy donors. PCR amplification relied on 60 Vbeta primers (plus 13 Jbeta primers). TCRdb's copy holds only in-frame clones and misses some; the assay was immunoSEQ multiplex PCR. Among about 230,000 clones, more than 75% were seen once, and the ten largest hold roughly 0.26%. Sequenced input: PBMCs. Receptors originate from a girl aged 2 to 10 in good health and CMV-seronegative.

The chain is built from TRBV29-1 and TRBJ2-7, with 7 bases identical to TRBD1. Germline-derived CDR1 and CDR2 are SQVTM and ANQGSEA. The CDR3 runs 12 residues. The junction had 7 bases not matched to a gene; V was cut back by 7 bases and J by 4 bases. The CDR3 reads CSAAGGRYEQYF. In DNA, the CDR3 is TGCAGCGCGGCAGGGGGAAGATACGAGCAGTACTTC.

CDR3 in DNA: TGTGCCAGTAGTCCCAGTGGGCAAACCTCTGGAAACACCATATATTTT. Protein product: CASSPSGQTSGNTIYF. This chain joins TRBV19 and TRBJ1-3; D is uncertain. V lost 5 bases and J 0 bases, leaving 14 bases between the germline ends. The CDR3 sequence is 16 residues long. Germline CDR1 LNHDA, CDR2 SQIVND (reference sequence).

A remark on this clone: One end of the junction varies from germline; a read error may be responsible. The chain has TRBV6-5 and TRBJ2-7; maybe TRBD1 (6 bases). CDR1 and CDR2 (germline): MNHEY, SVGAGI. The CDR3 runs to 12 residues. The CDR3 DNA sequence: TGTGCCGGCAGTCGGGACAACCACGAGCAGTACTTC. As protein: CAGSRDNHEQYF.

This clone turned up a few times. This sequence joins TRBV2 and TRBJ2-1; tentative D call: TRBD2 (6 bases). CDR3 length equals 13 residues. V dropped 6 bases and J dropped 3 bases, with 9 bases sitting between them. The V gene's germline CDR1 is SNHLY and CDR2 FYNNEI. The CDR3 sequence: CASRGLFYNEQFF. CDR3 nucleotide sequence: TGTGCCAGCAGGGGACTCTTCTACAATGAGCAGTTCTTC.

V and J are TRBV6-5 and TRBJ1-5, with 7 bases aligning to TRBD1. After removal of 6 bases from V and 7 bases from J, the junction contained 12 bases not matched to a gene. The CDR3 contains 15 residues. Germline CDR1 and CDR2: MNHEY and SVGAGI. The CDR3 region has the DNA TGTGCCAGCAGCCCTCGACAGGGTCTATGGCAGCCCCAGCATTTT. This encodes CASSPRQGLWQPQHF.

V usage is TRBV10-2 and J usage is TRBJ1-1; perhaps TRBD1 as D (6 bases). Germline CDR1 is WSHSY and CDR2 is SAAADI. There are 11 residues in the CDR3. The V end lost 9 bases, the J end lost 1 base, and 6 bases lay between the germline ends. CDR3 in amino acids: CARTGNTEAFF. The CDR3 DNA follows: TGCGCCAGGACAGGGAACACTGAAGCTTTCTTT.

This rearrangement joins TRBV19 to TRBJ1-2; 8 bases match TRBD1. Germline loops: CDR1 LNHDA, CDR2 SQIVND (reference sequence). This CDR3 is built from 15 residues. The V segment lost 3 bases and the J segment 2 bases; nucleotides outside the gene matches: 5. In DNA, the CDR3 is TGTGCCAGTAGTATCGGTCAGGGGGCGAACTATGGCTACACCTTC. It encodes CASSIGQGANYGYTF. Using reference TRBV19 and TRBJ1-2 for the parts outside the CDR3, the full variable domain is DGGITQSPKYLFRKEGQNVTLSCEQNLNHDAMYWYRQDPGQGLRLIYYSQIVNDFQKGDIAEGYSVSREKKESFPLTVTSAQKNPTAFYLCASSIGQGANYGYTFGSGTRLTVV.

This rearrangement joins TRBV6-5 to TRBJ2-7, with D possibly being TRBD2 (6 bases). Germline lookup yields CDR1 MNHEY and CDR2 SVGAGI. Trimming cost V 3 bases and J 2 bases, with 14 bases left between them. This CDR3 is built from 15 residues. The CDR3 nucleotides are TGTGCCAGCAGTTATCGTCTACTAGCAGCCTACGAGCAGTACTTC. The encoded protein is CASSYRLLAAYEQYF.

The chain is built from TRBV19 and TRBJ2-6; unclear D gene. V lost 6 bases and J lost 0, with 9 bases in between. There are 15 residues in the CDR3. From germline, CDR1 is LNHDA and CDR2 SQIVND (reference sequence). CDR3 in amino acids: CASRSPGSGANVLTF. In DNA, the CDR3 is TGTGCCAGTAGGTCTCCGGGCTCTGGGGCCAACGTCCTGACTTTC.

The V gene is TRBV7-2, the J gene TRBJ2-1; 11 bases are shared with TRBD2. Germline loops: CDR1 SGHTA, CDR2 FQGNSA. After removal of 5 bases from V and 6 bases from J, the junction contained 3 bases not matched to a gene. The CDR3 length is 14 residues. The DNA of the CDR3 is TGTGCCAGCAGCCCAGGACTAGCGGGCAATGAGCAGTTCTTC. It yields the protein CASSPGLAGNEQFF.

J is TRBJ2-7 and V is TRBV7-2; weak D call: TRBD2 (5 bases). The ends were cut back, 2 bases at V and 7 bases at J, with 12 bases in the middle. The CDR3 contains 13 residues. Germline values: CDR1 SGHTA, CDR2 FQGNSA. CDR3 sequence: CASSLSAGGEQYF. The CDR3 DNA follows: TGTGCCAGCAGCTTATCCGCAGGCGGGGAGCAGTACTTC.

The chain joins TRBV5-1 to TRBJ2-1, with 9 bases aligning to TRBD2. Looked up from germline, CDR1 is SGHRS and CDR2 is YFSETQ. CDR3 length: 15 amino acids. Trimming at V came to 5 bases and at J to 7 bases, leaving 10 bases not matched to a gene. CDR3 sequence (DNA): TGCGCCAGCAGTTTTAGCGGGAGCGGGGGAAATGAGCAGTTCTTC. As protein: CASSFSGSGGNEQFF. The full variable domain, rest sourced from reference TRBV5-1 and TRBJ2-1, is KAGVTQTPRYLIKTRGQQVTLSCSPISGHRSVSWYQQTPGQGLQFLFEYFSETQRNKGNFPGRFSGRQFSNSRSEMNVSTLELGDSALYLCASSFSGSGGNEQFFGPGTRLTVL.

This clone was counted between two and nine times. The chain is built from TRBV5-1 and TRBJ2-5; tentatively, D is TRBD1 (6 bases). Germline V gives CDR1 SGHRS, CDR2 YFSETQ. V lost 3 bases and J lost 4, with 10 bases in between. The CDR3 consists of 13 residues. The CDR3 DNA is TGCGCCAGCAGCTCACTAGGGGGAGAGACCCAGTACTTC. Translation: CASSSLGGETQYF.

CDR3 in amino acids: CASSALRRGTQETQYF. The DNA for the CDR3 is TGTGCCAGCAGCGCCCTCCGGCGGGGGACTCAAGAGACCCAGTACTTC. The genes are TRBV9 and TRBJ2-5; 7 bases are shared with TRBD2. The germline CDR1 and CDR2 sequences are SGDLS and YYNGEE. Unmatched junction bases numbered 10, after V lost 3 bases and J lost 2 bases. CDR3 length equals 16 residues. The variable domain in full, with the rest retrieved from reference TRBV9 and TRBJ2-5, is DSGVTQTPKHLITATGQRVTLRCSPRSGDLSVYWYQQSLDQGLQFLIQYYNGEERAKGNILERFSAQQFPDLHSELNLSSLELGDSALYFCASSALRRGTQETQYFGPGTRLLVL.

The V gene is TRBV2, the J gene TRBJ2-4; 10 bases are shared with TRBD1. The CDR3 has 15 residues. Per germline, CDR1 SNHLY and CDR2 FYNNEI. Trimming at V came to 5 bases and at J to 9 bases, leaving 10 bases not matched to a gene. CDR3 coding DNA: TGTGCCAGCAGTAGACAGGGGGCTGGAGTGGGCATTCAGTACTTC. Encoded protein: CASSRQGAGVGIQYF.